The rows below give T cell receptor beta chains drawn from one sample of a study of blood T cell repertoires in COVID-19. Sequencing used immunoSEQ multiplex PCR; TCRdb keeps in-frame clones, though not all of them. The data show about 290,000 clones, about 90% seen once. Sequencing was performed on peripheral blood. These receptors were collected from a woman in her twenties or thirties with COVID-19, enrolled during active disease. Each CDR3 is given with its conserved first and last residue. D genes are given only for firm matches. The size of a clone is reported for some rows only, either as once, few or many, or as a class for expanded clones.

j_gene | abundance | d_gene | v_gene | CDR3nt | CDR3aa
TRBJ1-1 | NA | TRBD1 | TRBV28 | TGTGCCAGCAGTCCGAGTCCCCGGACAGGGGGCAGGAGTGAAGCTTTCTTT | CASSPSPRTGGRSEAFF
TRBJ1-2 | NA | TRBD1 | TRBV6-5 | TGTGCCAGCAGTTACTCGGGACAGGGGAACTATGGCTACACCTTC | CASSYSGQGNYGYTF
TRBJ1-6 | NA | NA | TRBV6-5 | TGTGCCAGCACCCGCGGGTCTATGGTTGGTTCACCCCTCCACTTT | CASTRGSMVGSPLHF
TRBJ1-4 | NA | TRBD1 | TRBV5-1 | TGCGCCAGCAGCCCGGGACAGGGAAAGGAAAAACTGTTTTTT | CASSPGQGKEKLFF
TRBJ1-5 | NA | NA | TRBV3-1/TRBV3-2 | TGTGCCAGCAGCCCGCAGGGGTATAGCAATCAGCCCCAGCATTTT | CASSPQGYSNQPQHF
TRBJ2-2 | NA | NA | TRBV11-2 | TGTGCCACCGCACCTTCAGCGGCGGTCCTCACCGGGGAGCTGTTTTTT | CATAPSAAVLTGELFF
TRBJ2-5 | NA | TRBD1 | TRBV2 | TGTGCCAGCAGACCGGGACAGGGCGCACAAGAGACCCAGTACTTC | CASRPGQGAQETQYF
TRBJ2-7 | once | TRBD2 | TRBV6-5 | TGTGCCAGCAGATTTAGCGGGGGTAGATACGAGCAGTACTTC | CASRFSGGRYEQYF
TRBJ1-3 | NA | NA | TRBV6-5 | TGTGCCAGCAGTTACTCTTCCCCCTTCTCTGGAAACACCATATATTTT | CASSYSSPFSGNTIYF
TRBJ2-5 | NA | NA | TRBV12-3/TRBV12-4 | TGTGCCAGCAGTTTGGGGCCAGTCACGGCCCAGTACTTC | CASSLGPVTAQYF
TRBJ2-3 | NA | NA | TRBV6-6 | TGTGCCAGCGCTCCTAATTTAGATACGCAGTATTTT | CASAPNLDTQYF
TRBJ2-2 | NA | NA | TRBV7-6 | TGTGCCAGCAGCTTAGCGGGGGGGAACACCGGGGAGCTGTTTTTT | CASSLAGGNTGELFF
TRBJ1-1 | NA | NA | TRBV5-1 | TGCGCCAGCAGCTTGGCCGGGAACACTGAAGCTTTCTTT | CASSLAGNTEAFF
TRBJ1-3 | NA | TRBD1 | TRBV4-1 | TGCGCCAGCAGCCCAGAATCAGGGGGCCGAAACACCATATATTTT | CASSPESGGRNTIYF
TRBJ2-7 | NA | NA | TRBV2 | TGTGCCAGCACCAGGTCCTACGAGCAGTACTTC | CASTRSYEQYF
TRBJ2-1 | NA | NA | TRBV7-8 | TGTGCCAGCAGCTGGAGGTTCGGGGAACTCAATGAGCAGTTCTTC | CASSWRFGELNEQFF
TRBJ2-2 | NA | TRBD2 | TRBV4-2 | TGTGCCAGCAGCCAGGGCGATTTTCAGACTAGCTACGAGCTGTTTTTT | CASSQGDFQTSYELFF
TRBJ2-3 | NA | TRBD2 | TRBV6-1 | TGTGCCAGCAGTGGACTAGCGGGGGGCCAGCCAGATACGCAGTATTTT | CASSGLAGGQPDTQYF
TRBJ2-7 | NA | TRBD2 | TRBV2 | TGTGCCAGCAGCGTCGGGAGGGGATATTCCTACGAGCAGTACTTC | CASSVGRGYSYEQYF
TRBJ2-1 | few | TRBD2 | TRBV4-2 | TGTGCCAGCAGCCAAGAGGCCGGGACTAGCAGGTCAAATGAGCAGTTCTTC | CASSQEAGTSRSNEQFF
TRBJ1-2 | NA | TRBD1 | TRBV6-5 | TGTGCCAGCAGTTACACAGGACAGGGGGCCTACTACACCTTC | CASSYTGQGAYYTF
TRBJ1-1 | NA | NA | TRBV13 | TGTGCCAGCAGCTTAAGCGCGCTGACTTTCTTT | CASSLSALTFF
TRBJ2-1 | NA | TRBD1 | TRBV11-3 | TGTGCCAGCAGCCGCCGATCTTCAGGGGGCGGTTCCTACAATGAGCAGTTCTTC | CASSRRSSGGGSYNEQFF